This TCR beta chain was identified during a study of blood T cell repertoires in COVID-19 (TCRdb year 2020). In the study overall: Collaborator samples came from the United States, Italy and Spain and covered acute and convalescent phases of COVID-19. The material from the prospective study consisted of cDNA or gDNA derived from T cells, B-cell-depleted T cells, or PBMCs. Subjects who had been exposed to COVID-19, were actively infected with it, or had recovered from it provided the deeply sampled blood TCRbeta repertoires that made up the dataset. A freely available public database, intended as a resource for researchers studying the immune response to SARS-CoV-2, is where the repertoires were released. The samples were drawn from two sources: the first 160 participants of the ongoing ImmuneRACE study, and some 1,300 subjects contributed by 6 global collaborators. The sample metadata nearly always contained a de-identified subject ID, COVID-19 status, age in years and sex. HLA class I and class II types, where available, came from metadata supplied by the sample provider rather than from assay-based typing. What the research found in general, with its limitations: The amount of clinical and demographic metadata varied by source and participant and was provided uncurated.

The immunoSEQ Assay, a bias-controlled multiplex PCR, was used to amplify TCRbeta CDR3 regions from genomic DNA. The original pipeline was this. The number of nucleated cells in each sample was estimated by amplification of reference gene primers within the assay. Sequence reads were collapsed and filtered to measure the absolute abundance of every unique TCRbeta CDR3 rearrangement. For each sample, productive Simpson clonality was calculated as the square root of Simpson's diversity index across productive rearrangements. Drawn from immuneACCESS, this table holds only the in-frame rearrangements with V and J called that TCRdb kept. Clones are partly lost; checked studies trace under half to an unresolved V gene and leave the rest unexplained. V, J and clone size reflect that table, while D and trimming were determined from the DNA. Here the sample has fewer than 350,000 clones; 89% occur a single time. The ten largest clones represent 1.5% to 2% of the sample.

In the case of this clone: Its antigen has not been determined. The record has no base qualities; no much larger clone is one base away.

Trimming costs V 4 bases and J 2 bases, and their ends lie 6 bases apart. The CDR3 has 12 amino acids, counting the end cysteine and phenylalanine. The entry retains the CDR3 DNA only, 36 bases that are in frame from base 1. As encoded in the germline V gene (reference sequence), CDR1 is SGHAT while CDR2 is FQDESV. In the prospective study, participants were roughly 18 to 90 years old, resided in approximately 25 geographic areas of the United States, and were enrolled through a virtual design. Cohort assignment in the prospective study relied on participant-reported clinical history from a screening survey and a study questionnaire. For ImmuneRACE Cohort 3, a participant was defined as recovered based on two consecutive negative NP/OP PCR tests, clearance by a healthcare professional, or resolution of symptoms. Mobile phlebotomists in the prospective study collected whole blood, serum and a nasopharyngeal or oropharyngeal swab from every participant. Participants in the prospective study had the option to provide additional blood draws and questionnaires over a 2-month period. Before DNA extraction, blood samples from the prospective study were shipped at room temperature or frozen.

This receptor chain uses TRBV11-1 and TRBJ2-7, with TRBD2 perhaps the D gene, on 5 matching bases. Sequencing was done on a sample of PBMCs or T cells enriched from blood (not recorded which). This TCR came from a woman aged 40 to 50 who had recovered from COVID-19. The DNA is as follows: TGTGCCAGCAGCTGGGGAGCCTACGAGCAGTACTTC. It codes for CASSWGAYEQYF. This CDR3, with the reference TRBV11-1 and TRBJ2-7 proteins standing in past its ends, gives the full variable domain EAEVAQSPRYKITEKSQAVAFWCDPISGHATLYWYRQILGQGPELLVQFQDESVVDDSQLPKDRFSAERLKGVDSTLKIQPAELGDSAMYLCASSWGAYEQYFGPGTRLTVT.